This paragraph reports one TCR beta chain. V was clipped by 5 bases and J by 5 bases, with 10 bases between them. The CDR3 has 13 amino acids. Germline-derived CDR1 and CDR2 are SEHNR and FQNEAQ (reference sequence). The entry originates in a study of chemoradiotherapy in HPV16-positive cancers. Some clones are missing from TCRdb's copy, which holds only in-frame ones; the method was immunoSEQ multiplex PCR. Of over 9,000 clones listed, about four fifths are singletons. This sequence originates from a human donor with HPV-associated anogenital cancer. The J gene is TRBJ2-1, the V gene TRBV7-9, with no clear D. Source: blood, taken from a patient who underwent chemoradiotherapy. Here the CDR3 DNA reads TGTGCCAGCAGCCCACTCGGCAACAATGAGCAGTTCTTC. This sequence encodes CASSPLGNNEQFF.